This TCR beta chain was sequenced in a study of T cells in Graves' hyperthyroidism and ophthalmopathy. Regarding the study as a whole: Blood also showed most of the thyroid clonotypes that were expanded above 0.001.

To note about this clonotype: Antigen unknown.

The V segment lost 5 bases and the J segment 6 bases; nucleotides outside the gene matches: 6. CDR1 and CDR2 from the germline V gene are MGHRA and YSYEKL. The CDR3 covers 16 residues. TCR beta CDR3 regions were amplified from RNA transcripts. With the HTBI primer set, the TCR CDR3 went through a first round of RT-PCR. From the multiplex PCR reads, TCRdb called clonotypes with MiXCR, one entry per CDR3 protein. In the table there are about 840,000 distinct CDR3 sequences, approximately 40% of which are singletons. Sequencing was performed on blood. This TCR was recovered from a man aged 18 to 29 with Graves' hyperthyroidism. V usage is TRBV4-1 and J usage is TRBJ2-2, with 13 bases aligning to TRBD2. In DNA form, the CDR3 reads TGCGCCAGCAGCTCCCCGACTAGCGGGAGGCCCGGGGAGCTGTTTTTT. This translates into CASSSPTSGRPGELFF.